This T cell receptor (beta chain) was sequenced for a study of cytomegalovirus exposure and HLA in healthy donors. Trimming at V came to 4 bases and at J to 5 bases, leaving 3 bases not matched to a gene. Germline V lookup: CDR1 SGHKS, CDR2 YYEKEE (reference sequence). The length of the CDR3 is 13 residues. In the PCR, 60 Vbeta and 13 Jbeta primers were used. The table came from immunoSEQ multiplex PCR; TCRdb's copy has only in-frame clones and leaves some out. This table holds approximately 100,000 clones, about 70% found once. Worth noting for this clone: The antigen is undetermined.

Overall study findings and caveats: In an earlier analysis, in fewer than 700 donors, most V segments appeared productive either ~87% or ~30% of the time. Roughly even sequencing depth across donors was the assumption behind the presence/absence analyses. High sensitivity and specificity were reportedly achieved when the classifier diagnosed cytomegalovirus status.

This clonotype was obtained from a woman aged 40 to 50 in good health and CMV-seropositive. The chain couples TRBV5-5 to TRBJ1-2; 9 nucleotides align to TRBD1. The sequenced material came from PBMCs. The CDR3 here is CASSRGQGYGYTF. CDR3 sequence (DNA): TGTGCCAGCAGCAGGGGACAGGGATATGGCTACACCTTC.